Each of the 10 T cell receptor beta chains below was sequenced from the same sample in a study of blood T cell repertoires in COVID-19. Clones were sequenced by immunoSEQ multiplex PCR, and TCRdb holds only the in-frame ones, with some missing. This table has around 280,000 clones, roughly 87% appearing once. The sequenced sample consisted of peripheral blood. These receptors came from a woman between 45 and 60 years old who had recovered from COVID-19.

This clone was counted a few times. This chain links TRBV14 with TRBJ2-7, with 7 bases fitting TRBD1. CDR1 is SGHDN, CDR2 FVKESK, per germline. The V segment lost 1 base and the J segment 0 bases; nucleotides outside the gene matches: 9. This CDR3 is built from 17 residues. The CDR3 region has the DNA TGTGCCAGCAGCCAAGGTCATTGGGACAGTAGCTCCTACGAGCAGTACTTC. Its translation is CASSQGHWDSSSYEQYF.

V gene TRBV6-6 combines with J gene TRBJ2-1; D unresolved. This CDR3 is 12 amino acids long. The V gene lost 6 bases and the J gene lost 7 bases, with 10 bases spanning the gap. CDR1 is MNHNY, CDR2 SVGAGI, per germline (reference sequence). In DNA form, the CDR3 reads TGTGCCAGCAGCCCCCCGGTAAATGAGCAGTTCTTC. It is translated as CASSPPVNEQFF.

This sequence joins TRBV7-9 and TRBJ2-6; a weak D match, TRBD2 (6 bases). The CDR3 is made up of 16 amino acids. Germline V gene lookup returns CDR1 SEHNR and CDR2 FQNEAQ (reference sequence). V was clipped by 0 bases and J by 4 bases, with 10 bases between them. CDR3 coding DNA: TGTGCCAGCAGCTTAGCAGGAGGGTTCGGGGCCAACGTCCTGACTTTC. Its translation: CASSLAGGFGANVLTF.

The table lists this clone with a count of one. V usage is TRBV30 and J usage is TRBJ2-7; the match to TRBD2 covers 7 bases. The germline CDR1 and CDR2 sequences are GTSNPN and SVGIG (reference sequence). V lost 5 bases to trimming and J lost 6 bases; unmatched junction nucleotides: 16. The CDR3 spans 15 residues. The CDR3 region is CAWAASRGVSTEQYF. The CDR3 nucleotides are TGTGCCTGGGCGGCCTCTCGGGGGGTTTCAACCGAGCAGTACTTC.

The CDR3 DNA reads TGTGCCAGCAAAGGTGGCAGGGGACTAGCGGGAGCCCCCGGGGAGCTGTTTTTT. As protein: CASKGGRGLAGAPGELFF. This rearrangement joins TRBV2 to TRBJ2-2; 14 bases are shared with TRBD2. Trimming removed 7 bases from V and 6 bases from J; junction bases left unmatched: 13. CDR1 and CDR2 (germline): SNHLY, FYNNEI. The CDR3 extends over 18 amino acids.

The chain links TRBV3-1 (or the pseudogene TRBV3-2) to TRBJ2-7; TRBD1 matches at 7 bases. The trim removed 4 bases at V and 2 bases at J, leaving 8 bases unmatched. The CDR3 length is 15 residues. The germline gives CDR1 LGHDT, CDR2 YNNKEL (reference sequence). CDR3 sequence (DNA): TGTGCCAGCAGCCCCTCGGGACAGCTGACCTACGAGCAGTACTTC. Protein product: CASSPSGQLTYEQYF.

The chain combines TRBV2 with TRBJ1-2, with D maybe TRBD1 (5 bases). Trimming removed 7 bases at V and 8 bases at J, with 14 bases between. The length of the CDR3 is 12 residues. Looked up from germline, CDR1 is SNHLY and CDR2 is FYNNEI. The DNA of the CDR3 is TGTGCCAGCATCCCCGGGAGGGGAGGCTACACCTTC. Translating gives CASIPGRGGYTF.

The chain carries TRBV19 and TRBJ1-6; 7 bases match TRBD1. J gave up 9 bases and V 0 bases, and 8 bases lay outside the gene matches. Germline V gene data show CDR1 as LNHDA and CDR2 as SQIVND (reference sequence). This CDR3 is 16 amino acids long. As DNA, the CDR3 is TGTGCCAGTAGTATAGATCTTCGGGACAGTTCTTCACCCCTCCACTTT. As protein: CASSIDLRDSSSPLHF.

The chain is built from TRBV10-3 and TRBJ2-6; D ambiguous. This CDR3 is built from 13 residues. Germline V gene lookup returns CDR1 ENHRY and CDR2 SYGVKD. The V and J ends lost 5 bases and 1 base respectively, with 3 bases between them. The CDR3 loop is CAISSSGANVLTF. As DNA, the CDR3 is TGTGCCATCAGTTCTTCTGGGGCCAACGTCCTGACTTTC.

This sequence joins TRBV7-2 and TRBJ2-7, with D maybe TRBD2 (5 bases). This CDR3 region has 14 residues. V lost 2 bases, J lost 6 bases, and 14 bases lay in between. Germline-derived CDR1 and CDR2 are SGHTA and FQGNSA. CDR3: CASSLRGGIPEQYF. CDR3 DNA sequence: TGTGCCAGCAGCTTACGGGGTGGCATACCCGAGCAGTACTTC.